The rows below give T cell receptor beta chains drawn from one sample of a study of T-cell memory formation after mild COVID-19. TCRdb analysed the 5' RACE reads with MiXCR anew, one entry per CDR3 protein. The sample has 90,000 to 120,000 distinct CDR3 sequences, roughly a sixth seen once. The sequenced sample was PBMCs or a T cell subset sorted from them (not recorded which). All receptors derive from a man between 18 and 35 years old who had mild COVID-19 (a few samples of this study predate the infection). Cell type and time point are not known. CDR3s include the opening cysteine and the closing phenylalanine or tryptophan. Each record gives: J gene, D gene, clone size, V gene, CDR3 DNA, CDR3 protein. D genes are given only for firm matches. The size field is filled for only some rows; it gives once, few, many or a size class.

>TRBJ1-1|NA|NA|TRBV10-3
TGTGCCACCCGGCGGGGGGACACTGAAGCTTTCTTT
CATRRGDTEAFF
>TRBJ1-1|TRBD1|NA|TRBV28
TGTGCCAGCAGTTTGAGGGACAGACCTGTGAACACTGAAGCTTTCTTT
CASSLRDRPVNTEAFF
>TRBJ2-5|NA|NA|TRBV28
TGTGCCAGCACCCCAGGGGAGACCCAGTACTTC
CASTPGETQYF
>TRBJ2-1|NA|many|TRBV7-6
TGTGCCAGCAGCTCTCAGGGGTACAATGAGCAGTTCTTC
CASSSQGYNEQFF
>TRBJ1-2|TRBD1|NA|TRBV28
TGTGCCAGCAGTTTGTTTATCCAGGGGGCGAAAGGCTACACCTTC
CASSLFIQGAKGYTF
>TRBJ1-4|NA|NA|TRBV20-1
TGCAGTGCTAGAGATCTAGGCTCCACCGCGGGCAAACTGTTTTTT
CSARDLGSTAGKLFF
>TRBJ2-5|TRBD2|few|TRBV4-2
TGTGCCAGCAGCCAAGAGGGGAGGGGACTTGGAACTCAAGAGACCCAGTACTTC
CASSQEGRGLGTQETQYF
>TRBJ2-3|NA|many|TRBV2
TGTGCCAGCAGGCCCCTCACAGATACGCAGTATTTT
CASRPLTDTQYF
>TRBJ2-7|NA|few|TRBV20-1
TGCAGTGCTTCCCTAGGGGGTACCACCTACGAGCAGTACTTC
CSASLGGTTYEQYF
>TRBJ1-4|TRBD1|few|TRBV20-1
TGCAGTGCCCACGGACAGGGGGCGGGAGGCGAAAAACTGTTTTTT
CSAHGQGAGGEKLFF
>TRBJ1-2|NA|NA|TRBV6-5
TGTGCCAGCAGCCACCCGGACCGGAACTATGGCTACACCTTC
CASSHPDRNYGYTF
>TRBJ1-1|NA|NA|TRBV7-9
TGTGCCAGCAGCTTCTGGAACACTGAAGCTTTCTTT
CASSFWNTEAFF
>TRBJ2-1|TRBD2|NA|TRBV20-1
TGCAGTGCCCCGTCGGGACTAGCGGGGGGGATCTACAATGAGCAGTTCTTC
CSAPSGLAGGIYNEQFF
>TRBJ2-1|NA|NA|TRBV27
TGTGCCAGCAGTTGGACGGTTTACAATGAGCAGTTCTTC
CASSWTVYNEQFF
>TRBJ1-1|TRBD1|NA|TRBV7-2
TGTGCCAGCAGCCCCTCAAGCCGGACAGGTGAAGCTTTCTTT
CASSPSSRTGEAFF
>TRBJ2-5|NA|many|TRBV7-6
TGTGCCAGCAGCTTAGCTCTACAAGAGACCCAGTACTTC
CASSLALQETQYF
>TRBJ1-1|NA|NA|TRBV5-1
TGCGCCAGCAGCTTGGCCGGTGAAAGGGGCACTGAAGCTTTCTTT
CASSLAGERGTEAFF
>TRBJ1-5|NA|few|TRBV6-5
TGTGCCAGCAGTTCGTACGGATTGAATCAGCCCCAGCATTTT
CASSSYGLNQPQHF
>TRBJ2-2|TRBD2|NA|TRBV6-5
TGTGCCAGCAGTTCGCTCGGGGGGGCCGGGGAGCTGTTTTTT
CASSSLGGAGELFF
>TRBJ2-3|NA|NA|TRBV6-5
TGTGCCAGCAGGAGGACCCACCCAAGGGGGACAGATACGCAGTATTTT
CASRRTHPRGTDTQYF
>TRBJ2-3|TRBD2|few|TRBV5-1
TGCGCCAGCAGCGTACTGATAGCGGGGGACACAGATACGCAGTATTTT
CASSVLIAGDTDTQYF
>TRBJ2-3|TRBD2|few|TRBV5-1
TGCGCCAGCAGCTTGAATAGCGGGGGGGCCCGGGGGACAGATACGCAGTATTTT
CASSLNSGGARGTDTQYF
>TRBJ2-1|TRBD2|NA|TRBV7-9
TGTGCCAGCGGACTAGCGGGGGTGGGGCAGTTCTTC
CASGLAGVGQFF
>TRBJ2-1|NA|NA|TRBV5-1
TGCGCCAGCAGCTCGTTAAATGAGCAGTTCTTC
CASSSLNEQFF
>TRBJ2-7|NA|few|TRBV5-1
TGCGCCAGCAGCTGGGGGGGCCTCTACGAGCAGTACTTC
CASSWGGLYEQYF
>TRBJ2-3|NA|NA|TRBV5-1
TGCGCCAGCAGCCCGCAACCCCAGGAGGGCTACAATACGCAGTATTTT
CASSPQPQEGYNTQYF
>TRBJ1-2|TRBD1|NA|TRBV5-1
TGCGCCAGCAGCCTAGACAGGGATGGCCACACCTTC
CASSLDRDGHTF
>TRBJ2-5|NA|NA|TRBV5-1
TGCGCCAGCAGCTTGGGCCTAAGCCAGGTGTACCAAGAGACCCAGTACTTC
CASSLGLSQVYQETQYF
>TRBJ2-3|NA|NA|TRBV24-1
TGTGCCACCAGTGATTCAGGGGAAGATACGCAGTATTTT
CATSDSGEDTQYF
>TRBJ1-2|NA|few|TRBV7-2
TGTGCCAGCAGCTTAGGGTTTCCCTATGGCTACACCTTC
CASSLGFPYGYTF
>TRBJ2-6|TRBD2|few|TRBV7-2
TGTGCCAGCAGCTCTAGCGGCGTATCCGGGGCCAACGTCCTGACTTTC
CASSSSGVSGANVLTF
>TRBJ1-1|NA|NA|TRBV12-3/TRBV12-4
TGTGCCAGCAGTTTAAGACAGGTGAACACTGAAGCTTTCTTT
CASSLRQVNTEAFF
>TRBJ1-3|TRBD1|NA|TRBV18
TGTGCCAGCTCACCATCCCCTGTTGGGACAGCCTCTGGAAACACCATATATTTT
CASSPSPVGTASGNTIYF
>TRBJ1-2|TRBD1|few|TRBV6-7
TGTGCCAGCAGTTACCCATTCGGACAGGGAGACTATGGCTACACCTTC
CASSYPFGQGDYGYTF
>TRBJ2-1|NA|NA|TRBV12-3/TRBV12-4
TGTGCCAGCAGCCCGGGGCAGGTGGGGGACAATGAGCAGTTCTTC
CASSPGQVGDNEQFF
>TRBJ1-5|NA|NA|TRBV7-9
TGTGCCAGCAGCTTAGCAAATAGCAATCAGCCCCAGCATTTT
CASSLANSNQPQHF
>TRBJ2-5|NA|few|TRBV27
TGTGCCAGCAGTATCAGGGTGAGGGAGACCCAGTACTTC
CASSIRVRETQYF
>TRBJ2-1|TRBD1|NA|TRBV28
TGTGCCAGCAGTTCCGACAGGGATGGGGCTTGGAATGAGCAGTTCTTC
CASSSDRDGAWNEQFF
>TRBJ2-3|TRBD2|NA|TRBV5-1
TGCGCCAGCAGCTTAGGCGGGGGGGCAGCAGATACGCAGTATTTT
CASSLGGGAADTQYF
>TRBJ1-5|NA|few|TRBV20-1
TGCAGTGCTAGACAGGGATGGGGTCAGCCCCAGCATTTT
CSARQGWGQPQHF
>TRBJ2-2|NA|many|TRBV4-1
TGCGCCAGCAGCCAAGAGGTGGCCGTCACCGGGGAGCTGTTTTTT
CASSQEVAVTGELFF